What follows are 27 T cell receptor beta chains derived from one specimen sequenced in a study of cytomegalovirus exposure and HLA in healthy donors. 13 Jbeta primers and 60 Vbeta primers were used for the PCR. Clones were read by immunoSEQ multiplex PCR, and TCRdb kept only the in-frame ones, dropping some. The table records about 200,000 clones, roughly 80% of them present only once. Source material: PBMCs. The receptor source for this set is a woman aged 25 to 39 in good health and CMV-seronegative.

This sequence joins TRBV6-5 and TRBJ2-1, with D perhaps TRBD1 (5 bases). V shed 5 bases and J shed 10 bases, with 21 bases lying between them. Germline CDR1 reads MNHEY; CDR2 reads SVGAGI. The CDR3 is made up of 15 amino acids. Written as DNA, the CDR3 is TGTGCCAGCAGTCGGTGGGTCGAGACAGACGGGGAGCAGTTCTTC. It yields the protein CASSRWVETDGEQFF.

The chain links TRBV28 to TRBJ1-5; 7 nucleotides agree with TRBD1. V lost 6 bases to trimming and J lost 9 bases; unmatched junction nucleotides: 11. Looked up from germline, CDR1 is MDHEN and CDR2 is SYDVKM. The CDR3 consists of 14 residues. The CDR3 DNA reads TGTGCCAGCAGGGGTCGACAGGGAACGATGCCCCAGCATTTT. Translation: CASRGRQGTMPQHF.

The chain recombines TRBV19 with TRBJ1-5; 8 bases align to TRBD1. After removal of 6 bases from V and 0 bases from J, the junction contained 4 bases not matched to a gene. The V gene's germline CDR1 is LNHDA and CDR2 SQIVND (reference sequence). CDR3 size: 15 residues. The CDR3 loop is CASRIGTGSNQPQHF. CDR3 DNA: TGTGCCAGTAGAATCGGGACAGGTAGCAATCAGCCCCAGCATTTT.

This clone was recorded a few times. The rearrangement joins TRBV27 to TRBJ1-1; no clear D gene. V was cut by 6 bases and J by 0 bases, with 14 bases left in between. CDR1 and CDR2 (germline): MNHEY, SMNVEV (reference sequence). The CDR3 length is 15 residues. Here the CDR3 reads CASRKQAGVNTEAFF. CDR3 coding DNA: TGTGCCAGCAGAAAGCAGGCAGGCGTGAACACTGAAGCTTTCTTT.

The chain couples TRBV5-1 to TRBJ2-1; the match to TRBD1 covers 7 bases. V gave up 8 bases and J gave up 5 bases; unmatched junction bases: 7. The CDR3 loop spans 13 amino acids. Looked up from germline, CDR1 is SGHRS and CDR2 is YFSETQ. The CDR3 is CASYPGQNNEQFF. DNA for the CDR3: TGCGCCAGTTATCCGGGACAGAACAATGAGCAGTTCTTC.

This sequence joins TRBV14 and TRBJ1-2; D is ambiguous. The V end lost 1 base, the J end lost 8 bases, and 8 bases lay between the germline ends. The CDR3 runs to 12 residues. The germline gives CDR1 SGHDN, CDR2 FVKESK. CDR3 sequence reads: CASSQGGSGYTF. In nucleotides, the CDR3 is TGTGCCAGCAGCCAAGGAGGGAGCGGCTACACCTTC.

The chain has TRBV30 and TRBJ2-3; TRBD2 matches 9 bases. V lost 7 bases and J lost 0; bases outside the gene matches: 5. Looked up from germline, CDR1 is GTSNPN and CDR2 is SVGIG (reference sequence). The CDR3 contains 14 residues. The CDR3 sequence is CAFLAGLSTDTQYF. The CDR3 nucleotides are TGTGCCTTCCTAGCGGGGCTTAGCACAGATACGCAGTATTTT.

This rearrangement joins TRBV5-5 to TRBJ1-3; 9 nucleotides agree with TRBD1. The CDR3 is 17 residues long. Losses at the gene ends were 0 bases for V and 0 bases for J; bases not matched to a gene: 4. CDR1 SGHKS and CDR2 YYEKEE come from the germline V gene (reference sequence). CDR3 in DNA: TGTGCCAGCAGCTTGGAGGGACAGGGTGGCTCTGGAAACACCATATATTTT. As protein: CASSLEGQGGSGNTIYF.

V is TRBV5-1 and J is TRBJ2-3, with 7 bases aligning to TRBD1. In germline, CDR1 is SGHRS, CDR2 YFSETQ. The CDR3 is made up of 15 amino acids. The J segment lost 1 base and the V segment lost 0 bases, leaving 2 bases of the junction unmatched. CDR3 residues: CASSLVGQGTDTQYF. The CDR3 DNA reads as TGCGCCAGCAGCTTGGTAGGACAGGGCACAGATACGCAGTATTTT.

This clone was counted once. The J gene is TRBJ2-1, the V gene TRBV6-5; possibly TRBD1 for D (6 bases). Germline V gives CDR1 MNHEY, CDR2 SVGAGI. V lost 3 bases and J lost 9, with 9 bases in between. The CDR3 totals 12 residues. CDR3 sequence (DNA): TGTGCCAGCAGTTATCAAGGGGGTGAGCAGTTCTTC. This translates into CASSYQGGEQFF.

This rearrangement joins TRBV4-1 to TRBJ2-7; D possibly corresponds to TRBD1 (5 bases). CDR3 length: 15 amino acids. The germline CDR1 and CDR2 sequences are MGHRA and YSYEKL. Trimming removed 0 bases at V and 5 bases at J, with 14 bases between. CDR3: CASSQDARVGNEQYF. The CDR3 nucleotides read TGCGCCAGCAGCCAAGATGCCAGGGTGGGGAACGAGCAGTACTTC.

The chain carries TRBV5-4 and TRBJ2-1; D is unclear. Germline-derived CDR1 and CDR2 are SGHNT and YYREEE (reference sequence). Between the trimmed V and J ends, which lost 0 bases and 5 bases, there was a span of 6 bases. The CDR3 covers 13 residues. CDR3 protein: CASSLDTHNEQFF. The DNA for the CDR3 is TGTGCCAGCAGCTTGGACACCCACAATGAGCAGTTCTTC. The full variable domain, with the rest looked up from reference TRBV5-4 and TRBJ2-1, is ETGVTQSPTHLIKTRGQQVTLRCSSQSGHNTVSWYQQALGQGPQFIFQYYREEENGRGNFPPRFSGLQFPNYSSELNVNALELDDSALYLCASSLDTHNEQFFGPGTRLTVL.

The chain joins TRBV27 to TRBJ1-4; TRBD1 matches at 9 bases. The junction had 4 bases not matched to a gene; V was cut back by 3 bases and J by 8 bases. Per the germline V gene, CDR1 is MNHEY and CDR2 is SMNVEV (reference sequence). The CDR3 is made up of 14 amino acids. The CDR3 DNA reads as TGTGCCAGCAGTTTTAGACAGGGGGGGGAAAAACTGTTTTTT. This codes for CASSFRQGGEKLFF.

The table lists this clone with a few counts. The chain employs TRBV5-6 and TRBJ2-7; TRBD2 is a possible D gene (5 bases). The CDR3 runs to 14 residues. The V and J ends lost 4 bases and 0 bases respectively, with 11 bases between them. From germline, CDR1 is SGHDT and CDR2 YYEEEE. In DNA, the CDR3 is TGTGCCAGCAGCCGTGGACTCTTCTCCTACGAGCAGTACTTC. This translates into CASSRGLFSYEQYF.

The chain joins TRBV4-1 to TRBJ1-6; no reliable D call. The V gene lost 4 bases and the J gene lost 12 bases, with 13 bases spanning the gap. The CDR3 runs to 13 residues. Germline V CDR1 and CDR2: MGHRA, YSYEKL. The CDR3 here is CASSLRSGIPLHF. In DNA, the CDR3 is TGCGCCAGCAGCCTTAGAAGCGGGATACCCCTCCACTTT.

This clone came up once. The chain recombines TRBV4-1 with TRBJ1-2; D may be TRBD1 (5 bases). The V gene lost 0 bases and the J gene lost 7 bases, with 15 bases spanning the gap. This CDR3 contains 15 residues. From germline, CDR1 is MGHRA and CDR2 YSYEKL. CDR3 region: CASSQDPSGHGGYTF. The CDR3 nucleotides are TGCGCCAGCAGCCAAGATCCCTCAGGACATGGTGGCTACACCTTC.

This clone came up a few times. One junction end disagrees with the germline gene, perhaps due to a read error. The J gene is TRBJ1-2, the V gene TRBV2; D remains ambiguous. The CDR3 extends over 14 amino acids. Germline V gene lookup returns CDR1 SNHLY and CDR2 FYNNEI. CDR3 region: CASSEVAGLYGYPF. The DNA for the CDR3 is TGTGCCAGCAGTGAAGTGGCAGGCCTATATGGCTACCCCTTC.

CDR3 residues: CASSLAPYWESKEQYF. The DNA for the CDR3 is TGTGCCAGCAGCTTAGCCCCTTACTGGGAGAGTAAGGAGCAGTACTTC. This chain connects TRBV7-9 to TRBJ2-7, with D possibly matching TRBD2 (5 bases). Germline CDR1 SEHNR, CDR2 FQNEAQ (reference sequence). The CDR3 totals 16 residues. Trimming removed 0 bases at V and 7 bases at J, with 19 bases between.

This clone has only a few counts. The rearrangement joins TRBV5-6 to TRBJ2-7; tentative D call: TRBD2 (5 bases). V was cut by 4 bases and J by 4 bases, with 9 bases left in between. The CDR3 is 12 amino acids. The germline V gene encodes CDR1 SGHDT and CDR2 YYEEEE. The chain's CDR3 is CASSLRTYEQYF. CDR3 sequence (DNA): TGTGCCAGCAGCCTGAGGACTTACGAGCAGTACTTC.

In this sample, this clone turned up once. This rearrangement joins TRBV30 to TRBJ2-1; the match to TRBD2 covers 8 bases. There are 14 residues in the CDR3. Germline-derived CDR1 and CDR2 are GTSNPN and SVGIG (reference sequence). V lost 2 bases to trimming and J lost 7 bases; unmatched junction nucleotides: 7. The CDR3 DNA reads as TGTGCCTGGAGTTTCGGGGGGGCAGGAAATGAGCAGTTCTTC. Protein sequence: CAWSFGGAGNEQFF.

This chain connects TRBV5-1 to TRBJ2-1, with 13 bases identical to TRBD2. Germline CDR1 SGHRS, CDR2 YFSETQ. With 4 bases clipped from V and 4 bases from J, the junction kept 8 bases outside the gene matches. The CDR3 has 17 amino acids. CDR3 protein: CASSLGTSGMKYNEQFF. The CDR3 region has the DNA TGCGCCAGCAGCCTCGGGACTAGCGGGATGAAATACAATGAGCAGTTCTTC.

This chain joins TRBV5-1 and TRBJ2-3, with 7 bases lining up with TRBD2. CDR1 and CDR2 from the germline V gene are SGHRS and YFSETQ. J gave up 5 bases and V 0 bases, and 9 bases lay outside the gene matches. This CDR3 is built from 16 residues. The CDR3 reads CASSLAGGSRGDTQYF. In nucleotides, the CDR3 is TGCGCCAGCAGCTTGGCCGGGGGGTCACGGGGAGATACGCAGTATTTT.

This rearrangement joins TRBV18 to TRBJ1-5; D is unclear. The CDR3 loop spans 13 amino acids. Germline loops: CDR1 KGHSH, CDR2 LQKENI. Trimming removed 6 bases from V and 4 bases from J, with 10 bases in between. CDR3 sequence reads: CASSLDLNQPQHF. Here the CDR3 DNA reads TGTGCCAGCTCCCTAGATCTAAATCAGCCCCAGCATTTT.

The chain couples TRBV5-6 to TRBJ2-7; the D gene is possibly TRBD2 (7 bases). With 2 bases removed from V and 5 bases from J, the gap between germline ends came to 14 bases. CDR1 and CDR2 from the germline V gene are SGHDT and YYEEEE. CDR3 size: 14 residues. CDR3 sequence (DNA): TGTGCCAGCAGCTTAGGGGGAGGGCCTAACGAGCAGTACTTC. As protein: CASSLGGGPNEQYF. The complete variable domain, with remaining parts taken from reference TRBV5-6 and TRBJ2-7, reads DAGVTQSPTHLIKTRGQQVTLRCSPKSGHDTVSWYQQALGQGPQFIFQYYEEEERQRGNFPDRFSGHQFPNYSSELNVNALLLGDSALYLCASSLGGGPNEQYFGPGTRLTVT.

As concerns this clone: A junction boundary mismatches the germline segment, possibly from a read error. At the DNA level, this CDR3 is encoded by other sequences in the same sample as well. This chain links TRBV5-1 with TRBJ1-3; 9 bases match TRBD1. The CDR3 is 13 residues long. Germline V gene lookup returns CDR1 SGHRS and CDR2 YFSETQ. CDR3 coding DNA: TGCGCCAGCGGCTCGGACAGGGGTAACACCATATACTTT. Amino acids: CASGSDRGNTIYF.

The rearrangement links TRBV5-1 to TRBJ2-3; D might be TRBD1 (6 bases). The CDR3 spans 13 residues. With 4 bases removed from V and 3 bases from J, the gap between germline ends came to 9 bases. The germline CDR1 and CDR2 sequences are SGHRS and YFSETQ. In DNA, the CDR3 is TGCGCCAGCAGCCATCAGGGGACAGATACGCAGTATTTT. This codes for CASSHQGTDTQYF.

V gene TRBV6-6 combines with J gene TRBJ2-3; D gene ambiguous. Trimming left V 6 bases short and J 6 bases short, with 16 bases between. This CDR3 has 14 residues. The V gene's germline CDR1 is MNHNY and CDR2 SVGAGI (reference sequence). In DNA, the CDR3 is TGTGCCAGCAGCCCCTCGAGAAAATCTGATACGCAGTATTTT. This codes for CASSPSRKSDTQYF.